These 11 T cell receptor beta chains were sequenced from one sample in a study of cytomegalovirus exposure and HLA in healthy donors. The PCR employed 60 Vbeta primers together with 13 Jbeta primers. TCRdb keeps only in-frame clones here, not all; method: immunoSEQ multiplex PCR. Counted here are 110,000 or so clones, 70% to 85% occurring once; the ten biggest clones make up roughly 2.6%. Material: PBMCs. The source of these receptors is a woman younger than 35 in good health and CMV-seronegative.

The chain carries TRBV6-1 and TRBJ2-6; maybe TRBD1 (5 bases). Trimming cost V 5 bases and J 2 bases, with 10 bases left between them. Germline values: CDR1 MNHNS, CDR2 SASEGT. This CDR3 spans 15 amino acids. The CDR3 DNA reads as TGTGCCAGCAGTCCGACAGAAACTGGGGCCAACGTCCTGACTTTC. Protein sequence: CASSPTETGANVLTF.

The chain employs TRBV7-9 and TRBJ2-7; TRBD2 might be the D (6 bases). The CDR3 has 13 amino acids. V was trimmed by 5 bases and J by 0 bases, leaving 8 bases between them. Germline CDR1 is SEHNR and CDR2 is FQNEAQ (reference sequence). Here the CDR3 reads CASSGGVSYEQYF. The CDR3 region has the DNA TGTGCCAGCAGCGGCGGGGTCTCCTACGAGCAGTACTTC.

This chain uses TRBV5-1 with TRBJ2-5, with D maybe TRBD2 (6 bases). Germline V gene lookup returns CDR1 SGHRS and CDR2 YFSETQ. CDR3 length: 13 amino acids. V was shortened by 4 bases and J by 2 bases, with 9 bases between the two germline ends. The CDR3 region has the DNA TGCGCCAGCAGCAAGGGACTGCAAGAGACCCAGTACTTC. Amino acid sequence: CASSKGLQETQYF. Drawing the rest from reference TRBV5-1 and TRBJ2-5, the complete variable domain is KAGVTQTPRYLIKTRGQQVTLSCSPISGHRSVSWYQQTPGQGLQFLFEYFSETQRNKGNFPGRFSGRQFSNSRSEMNVSTLELGDSALYLCASSKGLQETQYFGPGTRLLVL.

CDR3 amino acids: CASSFAGGELFF. Written as DNA, the CDR3 is TGTGCCAGCAGTTTTGCGGGCGGGGAGCTGTTTTTT. V gene TRBV28 combines with J gene TRBJ2-2, with TRBD2 as a possible D gene (5 bases). This CDR3 region has 12 residues. In germline, CDR1 is MDHEN, CDR2 SYDVKM. Trimming cost V 3 bases and J 7 bases, with 6 bases left between them.

The chain is built from TRBV4-1 and TRBJ2-3; TRBD2 aligns across 10 bases. The CDR3 loop spans 16 amino acids. J gave up 6 bases and V 4 bases, and 10 bases lay outside the gene matches. The V gene's germline CDR1 is MGHRA and CDR2 YSYEKL. CDR3 nucleotide sequence: TGCGCCAGCAGCCCCTTGGAAGCGGGGGGGATGGATACGCAGTATTTT. It is translated as CASSPLEAGGMDTQYF.

V is TRBV30 and J is TRBJ2-1, with D possibly matching TRBD1 (8 bases). The CDR3 is 15 residues long. Germline CDR1 GTSNPN, CDR2 SVGIG (reference sequence). V lost 3 bases and J 6 bases, leaving 18 bases between the germline ends. In DNA, the CDR3 is TGTGCCTGGAGGGGAGGGGACAGGCGGATCAATGAGCAGTTCTTC. Translated, it gives CAWRGGDRRINEQFF.

This clone was seen only a few times. The V call is TRBV30, the J call TRBJ1-1; D is undetermined. The CDR3 runs to 12 residues. V shed 5 bases and J shed 7 bases, with 14 bases lying between them. CDR1 and CDR2 from the germline V gene are GTSNPN and SVGIG (reference sequence). In nucleotides, the CDR3 is TGTGCCTGGGGAAGAACGACGGGTGAAGCTTTCTTT. It yields the protein CAWGRTTGEAFF.

J is TRBJ1-2 and V is TRBV6-1; 7 nucleotides match TRBD1. Unmatched junction bases numbered 7, after V lost 11 bases and J lost 4 bases. CDR1 and CDR2 (germline): MNHNS, SASEGT. The CDR3 is 12 amino acids. CDR3 residues: CAGEQGPYGYTF. For the CDR3, the DNA is TGTGCCGGAGAACAGGGGCCCTATGGCTACACCTTC.

This chain connects TRBV7-2 to TRBJ1-1, with unresolved D. The CDR3 is 11 residues long. V was clipped by 5 bases and J by 1 base, with 2 bases between them. CDR1 is SGHTA and CDR2 is FQGNSA in the germline V gene. The chain's CDR3 is CASSRNTEAFF. CDR3 DNA: TGTGCCAGCAGCCGGAACACTGAAGCTTTCTTT.

CDR3 sequence (DNA): TGTGCCAGCAGTGACAGGGGGGAGGTTGGCTACACCTTC. This gives the protein CASSDRGEVGYTF. The chain uses TRBV2 and TRBJ1-2; 7 nucleotides agree with TRBD1. Germline CDR1 reads SNHLY; CDR2 reads FYNNEI. The CDR3 contains 13 residues. Trimming took 3 bases from V and 7 from J; bases not matched to a gene: 5. Full variable domain (missing parts from reference TRBV2 and TRBJ1-2): EPEVTQTPSHQVTQMGQEVILRCVPISNHLYFYWYRQILGQKVEFLVSFYNNEISEKSEIFDDQFSVERPDGSNFTLKIRSTKLEDSAMYFCASSDRGEVGYTFGSGTRLTVV.

This chain uses TRBV7-9 with TRBJ2-1, with TRBD1 matching over 8 bases. CDR1 is SEHNR and CDR2 is FQNEAQ in the germline V gene (reference sequence). The CDR3 has 14 residues. J gave up 8 bases and V 4 bases, and 7 bases lay outside the gene matches. CDR3 DNA sequence: TGTGCCAGCAGCTGGGCGTCAGGGGGCGATGAGCAGTTCTTC. The encoded protein is CASSWASGGDEQFF.